Shown below are 18 T cell receptor beta chains from a single sample sequenced in a study of blood T cells in healthy people across ages. The authors ran a second PCR of roughly 6 to 12 cycles using a sample-barcoded 5' primer and a J-beta primer mix. TCRdb ran MiXCR on the 5' RACE reads and lists one entry per CDR3 protein. This table holds a few hundred thousand distinct CDR3 sequences, around a quarter found once. The sample also formed part of further work on T cells of mothers and their children.

The specimen was blood. All receptors derive from a boy aged 2 to 9 in good health.

V is TRBV7-2 and J is TRBJ2-5; 10 bases line up with TRBD2. There are 17 residues in the CDR3. Germline-derived CDR1 and CDR2 are SGHTA and FQGNSA. J was trimmed by 1 base and V by 5 bases; bases with no gene match: 10. The CDR3, as DNA: TGTGCCAGCAGCCCACCAAGCACTAGCGGGGTCCAAGAGACCCAGTACTTC. Translating it yields CASSPPSTSGVQETQYF.

This clonotype was recorded a few times. This rearrangement joins TRBV9 to TRBJ2-5; 9 nucleotides match TRBD1. The V and J ends lost 4 bases and 4 bases, in that order; junction bases with no gene match: 8. The CDR3 sequence is 15 residues long. In germline, CDR1 is SGDLS, CDR2 YYNGEE. The CDR3 here is CASSLQTGGAETQYF. In DNA, the CDR3 is TGTGCCAGCAGCCTTCAGACAGGGGGGGCAGAGACCCAGTACTTC.

This clonotype turned up a few times. This sequence joins TRBV5-5 and TRBJ2-4; D call uncertain. V lost 0 bases and J 8 bases, leaving 12 bases between the germline ends. This CDR3 is 14 amino acids long. Germline CDR1 reads SGHKS; CDR2 reads YYEKEE (reference sequence). DNA for the CDR3: TGTGCCAGCAGCTTGGAGCCACAGAGAGACATTCAGTACTTC. Translated, it gives CASSLEPQRDIQYF.

The chain employs TRBV27 and TRBJ1-5, with 8 bases that match TRBD1. This CDR3 is 13 amino acids long. Germline V gives CDR1 MNHEY, CDR2 SMNVEV (reference sequence). Trimming at V came to 5 bases and at J to 7 bases, leaving 4 bases not matched to a gene. CDR3 coding DNA: TGTGCCAGCAGTCAGGGGGCTGGGCAGCCCCAGCATTTT. This gives the protein CASSQGAGQPQHF.

This clonotype was recorded a few times. The chain is built from TRBV2 and TRBJ2-5, with TRBD1 matching over 9 bases. The CDR3 is 14 amino acids. Germline V CDR1 and CDR2: SNHLY, FYNNEI. With V trimmed by 7 bases and J by 5 bases, 8 bases remained unmatched. The CDR3 loop reads CASKTGTGYETQYF. For the CDR3, the DNA is TGTGCCAGCAAGACCGGGACAGGGTATGAGACCCAGTACTTC.

V usage is TRBV7-6 and J usage is TRBJ2-2; D uncertain. Trimming left V 5 bases short and J 11 bases short, with 12 bases between. The CDR3 loop spans 12 amino acids. Germline-derived CDR1 and CDR2 are SGHVS and FNYEAQ. Written as DNA, the CDR3 is TGTGCCAGCAGCCTTACAAAGTTTGAGCTGTTTTTT. This translates into CASSLTKFELFF.

The chain carries TRBV1 and TRBJ2-3; TRBD2 is taken as the D call from the table, unchecked against the DNA. TRBV1 is a documented pseudogene. This CDR3 spans 16 amino acids. The CDR3 reads CTSSHKTSGGTDTQYF. In nucleotides, the CDR3 is TGCACCAGCAGCCATAAAACTAGCGGGGGAACAGATACGCAGTATTTT.

This clonotype appeared a few times. The J gene is TRBJ1-6, the V gene TRBV9; possible D gene TRBD1, 5 bases. V lost 2 bases to trimming and J lost 7 bases, with 7 bases between them. The germline V gene encodes CDR1 SGDLS and CDR2 YYNGEE. CDR3 length: 13 residues. CDR3 region: CASSVGGNSPLHF. CDR3 DNA sequence: TGTGCCAGCAGCGTTGGGGGGAATTCACCCCTCCACTTT.

This clonotype was observed a few times. The chain carries TRBV7-2 and TRBJ2-1; the match to TRBD2 covers 11 bases. Germline CDR1 SGHTA, CDR2 FQGNSA. The CDR3 runs 18 residues. The V and J ends lost 5 bases and 5 bases, in that order; junction bases with no gene match: 14. CDR3 nucleotide sequence: TGTGCCAGCAGCATAACCTTTCCTAGCGGGAGGACTAACAATGAGCAGTTCTTC. Protein: CASSITFPSGRTNNEQFF.

This clonotype was detected only a few times. Being one base from a much bigger clone, this may be a read error. This chain uses TRBV5-8 with TRBJ1-2, with D uncertain. CDR1 is SGHTS and CDR2 is YDEGEE in the germline V gene. The CDR3 contains 13 residues. CDR3 sequence (DNA): TGTGCCGGCAGCTTGAGGGCGGTCTATGGCTACACCTTC. Translated, it gives CAGSLRAVYGYTF.

The chain recombines TRBV20-1 with TRBJ2-5; 9 bases map to TRBD2. Germline V gene lookup returns CDR1 DFQATT and CDR2 SNEGSKA (reference sequence). V was pared by 3 bases and J by 4 bases, with 12 bases of the junction left unmatched. This CDR3 contains 16 residues. CDR3 residues: CSARVLAGLPGETQYF. Written as DNA, the CDR3 is TGCAGTGCTAGGGTGCTAGCGGGATTACCAGGAGAGACCCAGTACTTC.

This clonotype occurred once. The CDR3 loop is CASSSWMSQNYEQYF. CDR3 sequence (DNA): TGTGCCAGCAGCTCCTGGATGTCCCAAAATTACGAGCAGTACTTC. The chain links TRBV7-9 to TRBJ2-1, with D unresolved. The J call may be mistaken, given a closer DNA end match to TRBJ2-7. In germline, CDR1 is SEHNR, CDR2 FQNEAQ (reference sequence). This CDR3 spans 15 amino acids.

This clonotype showed up just a few times. The chain carries TRBV12-3 or TRBV12-4 and TRBJ1-1, with D hard to call. There are 13 residues in the CDR3. Between the trimmed V and J ends, which lost 3 bases and 2 bases, there was a span of 7 bases. The CDR3: CASSLGINTEAFF. The CDR3 region has the DNA TGTGCCAGCAGTTTGGGGATAAACACTGAAGCTTTCTTT.

On this clonotype itself: Compared with germline, one end of the junction differs, possibly owing to a read error. The chain carries TRBV6-6 and TRBJ2-1, with D perhaps TRBD2 (5 bases). Matching the DNA end better, TRBJ2-7 makes the J call doubtful. Germline CDR1 reads MNHNY; CDR2 reads SVGAGI (reference sequence). This CDR3 is 14 amino acids long. CDR3 region: CSSSYEGQHNEQYF. The DNA of the CDR3 is TGTTCCAGCAGTTATGAGGGCCAGCACAATGAGCAGTACTTC.

This clonotype was detected only a few times. This chain joins TRBV15 and TRBJ1-5, with D perhaps TRBD1 (5 bases). The CDR3 is 13 residues long. Between the trimmed V and J ends, which lost 8 bases and 2 bases, there was a span of 10 bases. Germline V gene lookup returns CDR1 LNHNV and CDR2 YYDKDF (reference sequence). The CDR3, as DNA: TGTGCCACCGGGGGGTGTTGCAATCAGCCCCAGCATTTT. Protein: CATGGCCNQPQHF.

The CDR3: CSARDEDSLTEAFF. DNA of the CDR3: TGCAGTGCTAGAGATGAGGACAGTTTAACTGAAGCTTTCTTT. This chain joins TRBV20-1 and TRBJ1-1; perhaps TRBD1 as D (6 bases). CDR1 is DFQATT, CDR2 SNEGSKA, per germline (reference sequence). The CDR3 is 14 residues long. Trimming pared 0 bases from V and 5 bases from J, leaving 13 bases between.

This clonotype was observed a few times. The V call is TRBV10-3, the J call TRBJ1-4; 10 nucleotides agree with TRBD1. The CDR3 has 14 residues. V lost 6 bases, J lost 7 bases, and 5 bases stayed unmatched. CDR1 is ENHRY and CDR2 is SYGVKD in the germline V gene. This chain's CDR3 is CAISATGGSEKLFF. CDR3 DNA: TGTGCCATCAGCGCGACAGGGGGCAGTGAAAAACTGTTTTTT.

Concerning this clonotype itself: This is likely a read error, given that the CDR3 carries no conserved phenylalanine or tryptophan at its end. The rearrangement uses TRBV20-1 and TRBJ1-1; 8 positions agree with TRBD1. This CDR3 is 12 amino acids long. Germline loops: CDR1 DFQATT, CDR2 SNEGSKA (reference sequence). V trimming: 7 bases; J trimming: 4 bases; junction bases outside the gene matches: 5. CDR3: CSVTQGGTEAFS. The CDR3 region has the DNA TGCAGTGTCACACAGGGGGGCACTGAAGCTTTCTCT.